These 5 T cell receptor beta chains were all obtained from the same sample, sequenced in a study of T cell responses to AZD1222 COVID-19 vaccine. Method: immunoSEQ multiplex PCR; TCRdb's copy keeps in-frame clones and lacks some. The table includes around 160,000 clones, about 90% detected once. The material sequenced was peripheral blood, taken on day 0 of AZD1222 vaccination. Receptor source: an adult in good health.

This clone was found a few times. This chain connects TRBV29-1 to TRBJ1-4; no reliable D call. V lost 7 bases and J lost 0, with 18 bases in between. Germline assignment: CDR1 SQVTM and CDR2 ANQGSEA. This CDR3 is 16 amino acids long. The CDR3 DNA sequence: TGCAGCGCCCGGGGTAGCCCAGTTGCAACTAATGAAAAACTGTTTTTT. Its protein product is CSARGSPVATNEKLFF.

This chain links TRBV28 with TRBJ2-7; 10 nucleotides align to TRBD2. This CDR3 is 15 amino acids long. The trim removed 8 bases at V and 1 base at J, leaving 8 bases unmatched. CDR1 MDHEN and CDR2 SYDVKM come from the germline V gene. The CDR3 sequence is CASLKRTSGSYEQYF. The CDR3 region has the DNA TGTGCCAGCTTGAAAAGGACTAGCGGATCCTACGAGCAGTACTTC.

This rearrangement joins TRBV5-6 to TRBJ1-4, with 7 nucleotides matching TRBD1. This CDR3 has 13 amino acids. V was clipped by 2 bases and J by 10 bases; unmatched bases: 5. In germline, CDR1 is SGHDT, CDR2 YYEEEE. CDR3 region: CASSFQGDGKLFF. In nucleotides, the CDR3 is TGTGCCAGCAGCTTCCAGGGGGATGGAAAACTGTTTTTT.

V gene TRBV4-1 combines with J gene TRBJ2-2; no definite D call. CDR1 is MGHRA, CDR2 YSYEKL, per germline. Trimming removed 4 bases from V and 6 bases from J, with 6 bases in between. The CDR3 has 12 amino acids. The CDR3 coding sequence is TGCGCCAGCAGCCCCCCGGCCGGGGAGCTGTTTTTT. Its protein product is CASSPPAGELFF.

The chain employs TRBV6-5 and TRBJ1-1; the D is unclear. The CDR3 has 13 residues. The V gene's germline CDR1 is MNHEY and CDR2 SVGAGI. Between the trimmed V and J ends, which lost 7 bases and 5 bases, there was a span of 14 bases. CDR3 coding DNA: TGTGCCAGCACCTCTTTTCGGGGAACTGAAGCTTTCTTT. This sequence encodes CASTSFRGTEAFF.